This T cell receptor (beta chain) is from a study of vaccination effects on CD4 cells after COVID-19. The wider study: Subjects were given two BNT162b2 or mRNA-1273 vaccine doses.

Clones were read by immunoSEQ multiplex PCR, and TCRdb kept only the in-frame ones, dropping some. This sample has more than 20,000 clones, with approximately 72% found just once. After expansion with viral peptide pools in the ViraFEST assay, antigen-specific CD4+ T cells were sequenced. CD4+ T cells were isolated after less than 12 days of culture. Vaccinated participants had no history of SARS-CoV-2 infection and tested negative for nucleocapsid antibodies. Researchers reported culturing a few million PBMC in each well, adding 8 to 10 IU/ml IL-2 and 10 ug/ml peptides. Both day 3 and day 7 saw half the medium replaced with IL-2 medium. This CDR3 is built from 16 residues. Trimming removed 0 bases from V and 0 bases from J, with 9 bases in between. Germline CDR1 is SGDLS and CDR2 is YYNGEE. Details on this clone: Its antigen is as yet unknown.

Here the sequenced sample was CD4+ T cells from PBMCs cultured with HCoV-NL63 spike peptides, taken before COVID-19 vaccination. The genes are TRBV9 and TRBJ2-2, with no clear D. This receptor was taken from a human donor who received a COVID-19 vaccine. The CDR3 loop is CASSVVGLSNTGELFF. The CDR3, as DNA: TGTGCCAGCAGCGTAGTTGGCCTATCGAACACCGGGGAGCTGTTTTTT.